The sequence of this TCR beta chain was determined in a study of cytomegalovirus exposure and HLA in healthy donors. Turning to the study itself: T cells numbering about 200 million yielded approximately 120 million unique TCR beta sequences in an earlier analysis.

Germline V CDR1 and CDR2: SGHVS, FQNEAQ. The CDR3 covers 16 residues. The ends lost 2 bases at V and 10 bases at J; junction bases unmatched: 15. Regarding the study as a whole: Later on, an analysis found that several of the most significant clusters appeared to be linked to common viral pathogens, which included parvovirus B19. Being indistinguishable, some V segments were excluded, TRBV6-2 and TRBV6-3 among them.

As to this clone: Its antigen is not known.

The PCR contained 60 Vbeta and 13 Jbeta primers. The protocol was immunoSEQ multiplex PCR, while the TCRdb copy is restricted to in-frame clones and leaves out a portion. The data hold some 100,000 clones, with roughly two thirds observed a single time. Specimen: PBMCs. The receptor was isolated from a middle-aged man in good health and CMV-seronegative. This rearrangement joins TRBV7-8 to TRBJ1-1, with 8 bases lining up with TRBD1. The CDR3 coding sequence is TGTGCCAGCAGCTTACATCCCGACGGACAGGGTGATCGAGCTTTCTTT. Its protein product is CASSLHPDGQGDRAFF.